The 10 T cell receptor beta chains presented below share a single source sample, sequenced in a study of response to subunit inactivated influenza vaccine. MiXCR, applied by TCRdb to the RT-PCR reads, yields one record per CDR3 protein. This sample has approximately 200,000 distinct CDR3 sequences; about 15% occur once, and the top ten carry 20% to 30%. The sequencing used CD8+ T cells sorted from PBMCs, collected around 5 days after vaccination. The receptor source for this set is a man aged 45 to 65 who received an inactivated influenza vaccine.

A word on this clonotype: This clone may be a read error of a much larger clone one base away. V and J are TRBV7-9 and TRBJ2-2; TRBD1 might be the D (6 bases). This CDR3 has 14 residues. Germline V CDR1 and CDR2: SEHNR, FQNEAQ (reference sequence). V was cut by 4 bases and J by 3 bases, with 9 bases left in between. The CDR3 DNA reads TGTGCCAGCAGCTCACACAGGGACACCGGGGAGCTGTTTTTT. As protein: CASSSHRDTGELFF.

This clonotype came up a few times. The rearrangement joins TRBV4-2 to TRBJ2-7, with D possibly being TRBD2 (6 bases). The germline V and J ends were trimmed by 7 bases and 5 bases, with 15 bases remaining between them. The CDR3 spans 13 residues. CDR1 is LGHNA and CDR2 is YNFKEQ in the germline V gene. CDR3: CASNTEAGNEQYF. As DNA, the CDR3 is TGTGCCAGCAATACAGAGGCGGGAAACGAGCAGTACTTC.

This clonotype appeared many times. CDR3 protein: CASSPGQYSSYNEQFF. The CDR3 region has the DNA TGTGCCAGCAGCCCCGGGCAGTATAGCTCCTACAATGAGCAGTTCTTC. The chain carries TRBV4-2 and TRBJ2-1; no reliable D call. The V gene lost 4 bases and the J gene lost 0 bases, with 13 bases spanning the gap. This CDR3 region has 16 residues. CDR1 is LGHNA and CDR2 is YNFKEQ in the germline V gene.

V gene TRBV5-6 combines with J gene TRBJ2-7; D is ambiguous. V was clipped by 0 bases and J by 2 bases, with 12 bases between them. The CDR3 spans 15 residues. Germline-derived CDR1 and CDR2 are SGHDT and YYEEEE. DNA of the CDR3: TGTGCCAGCAGCTTGGCCGGCCGGCTACCCTACGAGCAGTACTTC. It specifies CASSLAGRLPYEQYF.

This chain connects TRBV4-2 to TRBJ2-5; 7 nucleotides match TRBD2. Trimming removed 0 bases from V and 5 bases from J; junction bases left unmatched: 6. Germline V gives CDR1 LGHNA, CDR2 YNFKEQ. CDR3 length: 15 residues. CDR3 loop: CASSQDGGGGETQYF. The CDR3 nucleotides read TGTGCCAGCAGCCAAGATGGCGGGGGAGGGGAGACCCAGTACTTC.

The gene calls are TRBV4-1 and TRBJ2-7; D is perhaps TRBD2 (6 bases). The CDR3 sequence is 15 residues long. CDR1 MGHRA and CDR2 YSYEKL come from the germline V gene. Deletions cut 3 bases from V and 1 base from J, with 13 bases between. Here the CDR3 reads CASSHPGSESYEQYF. In DNA, the CDR3 is TGCGCCAGCAGCCACCCCGGGAGCGAATCCTACGAGCAGTACTTC.

The table lists this clonotype with a few counts. The gene calls are TRBV6-2 or TRBV6-3 and TRBJ1-2; D not certain. The V gene's germline CDR1 is MNHEY and CDR2 SVGEGT. Trimming pared 4 bases from V and 5 bases from J, leaving 17 bases between. The CDR3 has 15 amino acids. CDR3 residues: CASSFGLSGGYGYTF. In nucleotides, the CDR3 is TGTGCCAGCAGTTTTGGACTTTCAGGAGGTTATGGCTACACCTTC.

A few counts support this clonotype. The chain combines TRBV10-3 with TRBJ2-1, with TRBD2 matching 13 bases. V lost 6 bases and J lost 8; bases outside the gene matches: 7. Germline-derived CDR1 and CDR2 are ENHRY and SYGVKD. This CDR3 has 15 amino acids. CDR3 DNA sequence: TGTGCCATCAGCAGGACTAGCGGGGGTCCCGATGAGCAGTTCTTC. Its translation is CAISRTSGGPDEQFF.

This clonotype appeared a few times. This rearrangement joins TRBV7-8 to TRBJ2-5; 7 positions match TRBD2. The germline V gene has CDR1 SGHVS and CDR2 FQNEAQ. With V trimmed by 5 bases and J by 1 base, 4 bases remained unmatched. This CDR3 region has 14 residues. CDR3 in amino acids: CASSLGLVQETQYF. The CDR3 DNA reads TGTGCCAGCAGCCTCGGACTAGTCCAAGAGACCCAGTACTTC. Filled out from reference TRBV7-8 and TRBJ2-5, the complete variable domain reads GAGVSQSPRYKVAKRGQDVALRCDPISGHVSLFWYQQALGQGPEFLTYFQNEAQLDKSGLPSDRFFAERPEGSVSTLKIQRTQQEDSAVYLCASSLGLVQETQYFGPGTRLLVL.

Many counts were recorded for this clonotype. The chain combines TRBV5-1 with TRBJ2-2; 7 positions match TRBD1. V was clipped by 5 bases and J by 0 bases; unmatched bases: 1. This CDR3 is built from 14 residues. The germline gives CDR1 SGHRS, CDR2 YFSETQ. The CDR3 bases are TGCGCCAGCAGACAGGGGCCGAACACCGGGGAGCTGTTTTTT. Amino acid sequence: CASRQGPNTGELFF.